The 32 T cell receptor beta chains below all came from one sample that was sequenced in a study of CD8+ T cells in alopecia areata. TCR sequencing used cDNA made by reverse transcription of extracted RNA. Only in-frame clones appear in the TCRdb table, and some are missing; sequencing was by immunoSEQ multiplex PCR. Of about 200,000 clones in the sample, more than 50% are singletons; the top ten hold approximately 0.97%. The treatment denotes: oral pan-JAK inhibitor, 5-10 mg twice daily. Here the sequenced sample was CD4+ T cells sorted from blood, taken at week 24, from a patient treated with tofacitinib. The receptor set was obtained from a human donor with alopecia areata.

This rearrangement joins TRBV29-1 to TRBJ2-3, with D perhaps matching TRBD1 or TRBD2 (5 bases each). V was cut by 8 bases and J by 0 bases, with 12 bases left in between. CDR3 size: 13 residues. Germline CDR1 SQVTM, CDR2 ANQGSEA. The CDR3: CSLTGRSTDTQYF. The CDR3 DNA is TGCAGCTTGACGGGACGCAGCACAGATACGCAGTATTTT.

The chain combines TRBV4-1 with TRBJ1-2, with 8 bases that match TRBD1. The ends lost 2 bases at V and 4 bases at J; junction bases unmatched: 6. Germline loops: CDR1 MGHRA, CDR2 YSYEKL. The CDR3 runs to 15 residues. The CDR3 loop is CASSQFPGQAYGYTF. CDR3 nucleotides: TGCGCCAGCAGCCAATTCCCGGGACAGGCCTATGGCTACACCTTC.

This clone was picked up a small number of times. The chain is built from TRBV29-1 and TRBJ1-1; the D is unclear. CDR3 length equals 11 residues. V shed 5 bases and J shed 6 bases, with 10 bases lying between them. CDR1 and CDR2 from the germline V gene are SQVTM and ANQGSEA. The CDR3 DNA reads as TGCAGCGTTTCAGCGGTTGCTGAAGCTTTCTTT. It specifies CSVSAVAEAFF.

This CDR3 reads CASSQGLGLREQFF. Here the CDR3 DNA reads TGCGCCAGCAGCCAAGGCCTGGGGCTGCGAGAGCAGTTCTTC. This rearrangement joins TRBV4-1 to TRBJ2-1, with D possibly matching TRBD1 (5 bases). The CDR3 has 14 amino acids. Per the germline V gene, CDR1 is MGHRA and CDR2 is YSYEKL. The V end lost 1 base, the J end lost 10 bases, and 14 bases lay between the germline ends.

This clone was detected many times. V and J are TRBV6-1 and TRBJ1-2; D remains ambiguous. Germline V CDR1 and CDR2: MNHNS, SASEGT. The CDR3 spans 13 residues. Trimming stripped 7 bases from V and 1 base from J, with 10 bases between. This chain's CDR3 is CASISKFNYGYTF. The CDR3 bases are TGTGCCAGCATTTCCAAATTTAACTATGGCTACACCTTC.

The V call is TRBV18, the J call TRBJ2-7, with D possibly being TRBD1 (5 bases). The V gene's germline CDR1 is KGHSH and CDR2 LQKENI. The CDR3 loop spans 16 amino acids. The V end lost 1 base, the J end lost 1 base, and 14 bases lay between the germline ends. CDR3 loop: CASSPQQGGASYEQYF. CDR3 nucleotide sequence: TGTGCCAGCTCACCACAACAAGGTGGGGCTTCCTACGAGCAGTACTTC.

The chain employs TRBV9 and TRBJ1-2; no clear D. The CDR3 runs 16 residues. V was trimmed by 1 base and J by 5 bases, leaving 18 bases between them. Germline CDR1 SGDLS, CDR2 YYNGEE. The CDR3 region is CASSVQDGPLGYGYTF. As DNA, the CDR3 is TGTGCCAGCAGCGTACAAGATGGACCTTTGGGATATGGCTACACCTTC.

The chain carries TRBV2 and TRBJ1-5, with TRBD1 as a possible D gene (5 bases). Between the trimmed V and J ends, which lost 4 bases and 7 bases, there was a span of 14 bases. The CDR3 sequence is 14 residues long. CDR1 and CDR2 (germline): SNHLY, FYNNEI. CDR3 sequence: CASSVIKGLQPQHF. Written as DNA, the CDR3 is TGTGCCAGCAGTGTAATAAAGGGACTGCAGCCCCAGCATTTT.

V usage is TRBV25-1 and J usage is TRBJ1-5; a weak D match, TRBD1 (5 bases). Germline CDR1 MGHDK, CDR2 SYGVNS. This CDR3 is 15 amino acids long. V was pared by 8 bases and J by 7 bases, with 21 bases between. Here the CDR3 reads CASLWSRRGRQPQHF. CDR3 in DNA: TGTGCCAGCCTGTGGTCCCGGAGGGGTCGCCAGCCCCAGCATTTT.

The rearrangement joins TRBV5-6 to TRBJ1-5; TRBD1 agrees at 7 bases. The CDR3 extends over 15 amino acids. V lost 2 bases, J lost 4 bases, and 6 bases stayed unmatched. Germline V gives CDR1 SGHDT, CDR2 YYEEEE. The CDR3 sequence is CASSLLDRANQPQHF. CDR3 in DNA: TGTGCCAGCAGCTTACTCGACAGGGCGAATCAGCCCCAGCATTTT. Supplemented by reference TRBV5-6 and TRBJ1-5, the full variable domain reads DAGVTQSPTHLIKTRGQQVTLRCSPKSGHDTVSWYQQALGQGPQFIFQYYEEEERQRGNFPDRFSGHQFPNYSSELNVNALLLGDSALYLCASSLLDRANQPQHFGDGTRLSIL.

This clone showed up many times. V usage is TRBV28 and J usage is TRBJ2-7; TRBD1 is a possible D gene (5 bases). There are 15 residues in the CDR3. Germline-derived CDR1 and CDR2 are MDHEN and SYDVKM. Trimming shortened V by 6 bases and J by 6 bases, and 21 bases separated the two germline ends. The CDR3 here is CASRVRLGDHSEQYF. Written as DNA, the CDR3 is TGTGCCAGCAGAGTCAGATTAGGGGATCATTCCGAGCAGTACTTC.

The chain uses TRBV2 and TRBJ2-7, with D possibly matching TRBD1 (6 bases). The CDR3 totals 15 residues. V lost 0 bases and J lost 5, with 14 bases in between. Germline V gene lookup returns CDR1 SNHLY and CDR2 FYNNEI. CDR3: CASSEAQNREDEQYF. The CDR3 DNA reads TGTGCCAGCAGTGAAGCGCAGAACAGGGAAGACGAGCAGTACTTC.

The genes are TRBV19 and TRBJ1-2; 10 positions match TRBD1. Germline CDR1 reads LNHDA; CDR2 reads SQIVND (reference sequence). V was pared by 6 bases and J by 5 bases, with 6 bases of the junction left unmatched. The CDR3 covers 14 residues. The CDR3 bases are TGTGCCAGTAGCCCGGGACAGGGGTCGTATGGCTACACCTTC. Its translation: CASSPGQGSYGYTF.

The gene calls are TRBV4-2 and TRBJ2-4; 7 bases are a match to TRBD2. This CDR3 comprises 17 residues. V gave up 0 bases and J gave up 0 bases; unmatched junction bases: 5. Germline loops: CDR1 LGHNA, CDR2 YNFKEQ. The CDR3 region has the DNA TGTGCCAGCAGCCAAGATCCCGGCGGGGGAGCCAAAAACATTCAGTACTTC. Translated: CASSQDPGGGAKNIQYF.

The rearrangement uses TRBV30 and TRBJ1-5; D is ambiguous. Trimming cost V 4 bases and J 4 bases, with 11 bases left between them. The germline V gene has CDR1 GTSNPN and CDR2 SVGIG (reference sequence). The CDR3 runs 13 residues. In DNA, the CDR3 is TGTGCCTGGAATTCCGAACCTAATCAGCCCCAGCATTTT. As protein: CAWNSEPNQPQHF.

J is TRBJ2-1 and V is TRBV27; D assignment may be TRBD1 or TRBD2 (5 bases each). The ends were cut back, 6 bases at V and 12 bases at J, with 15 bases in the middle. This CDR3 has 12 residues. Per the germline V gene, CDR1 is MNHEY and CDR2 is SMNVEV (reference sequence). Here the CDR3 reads CASSREIGGQFF. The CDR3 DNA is TGTGCCAGCAGCAGGGAGATTGGAGGGCAGTTCTTC.

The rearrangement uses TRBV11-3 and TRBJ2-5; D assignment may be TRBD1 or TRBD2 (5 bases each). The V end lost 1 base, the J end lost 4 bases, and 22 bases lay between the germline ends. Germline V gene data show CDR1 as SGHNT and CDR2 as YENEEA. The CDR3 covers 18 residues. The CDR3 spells CASSLAAVRVRGRETQYF. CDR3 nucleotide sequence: TGTGCCAGCAGCTTAGCCGCCGTGCGGGTTAGGGGTCGAGAGACCCAGTACTTC.

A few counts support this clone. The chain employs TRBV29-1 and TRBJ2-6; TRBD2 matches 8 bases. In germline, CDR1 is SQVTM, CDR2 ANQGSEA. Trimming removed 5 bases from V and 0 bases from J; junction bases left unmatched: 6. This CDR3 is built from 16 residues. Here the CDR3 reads CSVLEAGVSGANVLTF. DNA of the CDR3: TGCAGCGTTTTAGAAGCGGGAGTCTCTGGGGCCAACGTCCTGACTTTC.

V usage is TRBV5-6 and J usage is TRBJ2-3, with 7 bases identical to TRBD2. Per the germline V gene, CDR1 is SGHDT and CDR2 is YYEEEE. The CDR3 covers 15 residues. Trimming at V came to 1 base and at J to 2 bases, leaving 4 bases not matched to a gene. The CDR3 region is CASSLPGLITDTQYF. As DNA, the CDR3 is TGTGCCAGCAGCTTGCCGGGACTAATCACAGATACGCAGTATTTT.

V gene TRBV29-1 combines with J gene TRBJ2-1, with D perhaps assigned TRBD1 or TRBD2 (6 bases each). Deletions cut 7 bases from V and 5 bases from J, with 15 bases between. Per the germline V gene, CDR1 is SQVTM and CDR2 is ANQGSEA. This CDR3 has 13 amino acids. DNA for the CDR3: TGCAGCGGTAGGGGGGCCTATGACAATGAGCAGTTCTTC. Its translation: CSGRGAYDNEQFF.

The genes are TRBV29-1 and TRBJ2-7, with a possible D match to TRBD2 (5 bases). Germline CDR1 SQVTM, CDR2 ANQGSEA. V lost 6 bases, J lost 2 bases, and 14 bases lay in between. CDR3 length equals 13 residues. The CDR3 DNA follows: TGCAGCGTAGCGGCGAGGCAGACCTACGAGCAGTACTTC. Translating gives CSVAARQTYEQYF.

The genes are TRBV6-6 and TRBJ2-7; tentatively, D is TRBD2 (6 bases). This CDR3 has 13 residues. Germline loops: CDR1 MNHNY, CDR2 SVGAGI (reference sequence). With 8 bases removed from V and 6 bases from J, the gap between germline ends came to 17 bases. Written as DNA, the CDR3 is TGTGCCAGCTATCGTGCGGGGACGGGCGAGCAGTACTTC. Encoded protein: CASYRAGTGEQYF.

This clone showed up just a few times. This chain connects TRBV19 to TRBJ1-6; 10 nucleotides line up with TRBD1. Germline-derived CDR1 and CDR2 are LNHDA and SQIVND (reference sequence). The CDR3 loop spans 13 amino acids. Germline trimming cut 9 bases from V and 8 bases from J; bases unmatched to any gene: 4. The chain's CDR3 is CASNDRGHSPLHF. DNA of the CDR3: TGTGCCAGCAACGACAGGGGGCATTCACCCCTCCACTTT.

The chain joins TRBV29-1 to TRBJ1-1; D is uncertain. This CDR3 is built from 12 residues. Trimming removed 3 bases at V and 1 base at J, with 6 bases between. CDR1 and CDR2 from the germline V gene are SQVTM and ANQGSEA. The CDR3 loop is CSVDLWNTEAFF. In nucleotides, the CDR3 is TGCAGCGTTGACCTGTGGAACACTGAAGCTTTCTTT.

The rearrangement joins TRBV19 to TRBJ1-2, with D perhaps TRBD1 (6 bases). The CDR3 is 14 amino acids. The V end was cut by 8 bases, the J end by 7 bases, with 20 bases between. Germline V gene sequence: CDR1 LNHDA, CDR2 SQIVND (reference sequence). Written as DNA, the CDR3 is TGTGCCAGTGCGCATCTACAGGGTCAGGCTGGCTACACCTTC. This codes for CASAHLQGQAGYTF.

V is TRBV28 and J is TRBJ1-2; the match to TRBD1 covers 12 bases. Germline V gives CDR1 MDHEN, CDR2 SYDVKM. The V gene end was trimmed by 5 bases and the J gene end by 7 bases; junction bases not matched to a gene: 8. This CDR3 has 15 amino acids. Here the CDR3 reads CASSAGQGASGGYTF. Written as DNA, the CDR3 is TGTGCCAGCAGTGCGGGACAGGGGGCTAGTGGTGGCTACACCTTC.

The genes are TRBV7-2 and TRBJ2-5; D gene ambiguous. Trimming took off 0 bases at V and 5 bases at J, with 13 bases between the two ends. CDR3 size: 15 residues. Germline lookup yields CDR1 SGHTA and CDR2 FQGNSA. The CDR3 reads CASSLALIGWETQYF. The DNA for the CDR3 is TGTGCCAGCAGCTTAGCGCTAATCGGGTGGGAGACCCAGTACTTC.

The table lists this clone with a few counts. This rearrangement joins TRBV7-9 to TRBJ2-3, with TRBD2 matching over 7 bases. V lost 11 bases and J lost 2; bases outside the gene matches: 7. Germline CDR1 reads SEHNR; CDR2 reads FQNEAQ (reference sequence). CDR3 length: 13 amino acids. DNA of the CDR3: TGTGCCTCGTCGGGGGGTACCACAGATACGCAGTATTTT. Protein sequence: CASSGGTTDTQYF.

This chain's CDR3 is CASSLGADRTDTQYF. DNA for the CDR3: TGTGCCAGCAGCTTGGGAGCGGACCGAACTGATACGCAGTATTTT. The chain recombines TRBV7-2 with TRBJ2-3, with a possible D match to TRBD2 (5 bases). V shed 3 bases and J shed 6 bases, with 16 bases lying between them. The CDR3 has 15 residues. The germline V gene encodes CDR1 SGHTA and CDR2 FQGNSA.

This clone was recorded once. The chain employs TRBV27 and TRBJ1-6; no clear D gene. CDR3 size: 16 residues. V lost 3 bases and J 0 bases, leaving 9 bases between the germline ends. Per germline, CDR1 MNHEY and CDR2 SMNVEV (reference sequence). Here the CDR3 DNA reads TGTGCCAGCAGTTTGAGATCGAGCTCCTATAATTCACCCCTCCACTTT. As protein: CASSLRSSSYNSPLHF.

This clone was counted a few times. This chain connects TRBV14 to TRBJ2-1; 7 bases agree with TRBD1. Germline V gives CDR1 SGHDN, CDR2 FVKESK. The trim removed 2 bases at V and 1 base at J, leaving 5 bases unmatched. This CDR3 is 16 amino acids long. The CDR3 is CASSQSQQGSYNEQFF. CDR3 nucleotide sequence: TGTGCCAGCAGCCAAAGTCAACAGGGGTCCTACAATGAGCAGTTCTTC.

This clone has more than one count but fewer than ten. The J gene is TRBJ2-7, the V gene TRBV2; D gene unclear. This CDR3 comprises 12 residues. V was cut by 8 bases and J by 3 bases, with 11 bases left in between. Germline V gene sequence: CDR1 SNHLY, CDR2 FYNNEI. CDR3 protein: CASRVNGYEQYF. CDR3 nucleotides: TGTGCCAGCCGTGTTAACGGCTACGAGCAGTACTTC.